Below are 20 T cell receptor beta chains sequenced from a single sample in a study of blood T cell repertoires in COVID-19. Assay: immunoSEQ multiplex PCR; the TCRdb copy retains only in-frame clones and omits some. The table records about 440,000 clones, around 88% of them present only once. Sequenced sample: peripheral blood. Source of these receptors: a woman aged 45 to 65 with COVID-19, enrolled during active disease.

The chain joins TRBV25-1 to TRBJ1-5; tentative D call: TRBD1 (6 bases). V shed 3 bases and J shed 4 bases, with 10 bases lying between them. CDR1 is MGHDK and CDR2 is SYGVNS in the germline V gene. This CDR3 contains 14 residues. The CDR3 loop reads CASSETGLNQPQHF. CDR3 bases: TGTGCCAGCAGTGAGACAGGCCTTAATCAGCCCCAGCATTTT.

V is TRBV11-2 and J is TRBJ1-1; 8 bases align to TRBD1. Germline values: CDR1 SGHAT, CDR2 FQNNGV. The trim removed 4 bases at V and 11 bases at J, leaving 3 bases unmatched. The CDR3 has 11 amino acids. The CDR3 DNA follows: TGTGCCAGCAGCTCAGGGGGCTTTGCTTTCTTT. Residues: CASSSGGFAFF.

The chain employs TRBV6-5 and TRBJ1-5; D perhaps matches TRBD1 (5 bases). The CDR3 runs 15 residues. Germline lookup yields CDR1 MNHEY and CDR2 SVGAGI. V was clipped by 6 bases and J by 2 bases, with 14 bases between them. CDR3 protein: CASRAGSRGNQPQHF. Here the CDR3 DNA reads TGTGCCAGCAGGGCAGGGTCTAGAGGCAATCAGCCCCAGCATTTT.

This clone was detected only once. CDR3 nucleotide sequence: TGTGCCAGCAGCCGGGGACAGGGGGTAGTATTAGATACGCAGTATTTT. Translation gives CASSRGQGVVLDTQYF. V and J are TRBV5-4 and TRBJ2-3; the match to TRBD1 covers 11 bases. The CDR3 has 16 residues. The V segment lost 4 bases and the J segment 5 bases; nucleotides outside the gene matches: 9. Germline CDR1 reads SGHNT; CDR2 reads YYREEE (reference sequence).

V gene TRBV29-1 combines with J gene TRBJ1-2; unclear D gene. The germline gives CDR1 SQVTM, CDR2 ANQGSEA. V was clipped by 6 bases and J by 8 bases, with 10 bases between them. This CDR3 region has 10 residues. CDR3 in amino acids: CSVGESGYTF. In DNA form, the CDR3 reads TGCAGCGTCGGGGAGTCCGGCTACACCTTC.

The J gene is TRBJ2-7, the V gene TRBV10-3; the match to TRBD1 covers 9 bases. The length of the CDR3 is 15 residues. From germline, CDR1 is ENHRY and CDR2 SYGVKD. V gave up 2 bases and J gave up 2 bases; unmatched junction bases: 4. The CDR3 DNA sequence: TGTGCCATCAGTGAGCCGGACAGGGGCACCTACGAGCAGTACTTC. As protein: CAISEPDRGTYEQYF.

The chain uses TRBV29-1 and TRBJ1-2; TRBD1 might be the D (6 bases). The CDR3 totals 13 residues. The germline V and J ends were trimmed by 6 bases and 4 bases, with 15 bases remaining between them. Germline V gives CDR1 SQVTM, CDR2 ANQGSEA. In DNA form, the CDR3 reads TGCAGCGTCGAGAGCGGACAGATCTATGGCTACACCTTC. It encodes CSVESGQIYGYTF.

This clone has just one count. As DNA, the CDR3 is TGTGCCAGGGTAACAGGGTGGCAAGAGACCCAGTACTTC. This sequence encodes CARVTGWQETQYF. The chain recombines TRBV19 with TRBJ2-5, with D possibly being TRBD1 (6 bases). The V end lost 9 bases, the J end lost 2 bases, and 13 bases lay between the germline ends. The CDR3 consists of 13 residues. Germline V gene lookup returns CDR1 LNHDA and CDR2 SQIVND (reference sequence).

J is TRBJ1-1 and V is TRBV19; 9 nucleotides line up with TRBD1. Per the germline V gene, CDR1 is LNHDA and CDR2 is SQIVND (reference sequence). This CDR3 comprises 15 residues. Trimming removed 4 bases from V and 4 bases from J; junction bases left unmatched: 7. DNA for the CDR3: TGTGCCAGTAGTACACCCGACAGGGGGAGCACTGAAGCTTTCTTT. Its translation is CASSTPDRGSTEAFF.

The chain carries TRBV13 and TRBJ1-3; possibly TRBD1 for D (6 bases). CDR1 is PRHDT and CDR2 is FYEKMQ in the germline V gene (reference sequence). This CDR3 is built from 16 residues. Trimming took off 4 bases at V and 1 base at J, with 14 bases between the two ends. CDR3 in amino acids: CASSSGGRVSGNTIYF. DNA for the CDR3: TGTGCCAGCAGCTCGGGGGGCAGGGTATCTGGAAACACCATATATTTT.

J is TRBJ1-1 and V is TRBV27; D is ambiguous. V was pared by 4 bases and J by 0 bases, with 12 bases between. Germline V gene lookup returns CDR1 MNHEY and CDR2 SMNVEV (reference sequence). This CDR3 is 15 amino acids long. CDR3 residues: CASSSPAGMNTEAFF. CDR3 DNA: TGTGCCAGCAGTTCCCCCGCAGGAATGAACACTGAAGCTTTCTTT.

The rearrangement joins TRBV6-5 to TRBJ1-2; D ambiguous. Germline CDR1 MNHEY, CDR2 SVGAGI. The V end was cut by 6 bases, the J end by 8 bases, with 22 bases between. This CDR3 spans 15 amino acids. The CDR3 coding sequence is TGTGCCAGCAGGACCCCTTACAGTGCCGGTCCGGGCTACACCTTC. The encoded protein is CASRTPYSAGPGYTF.

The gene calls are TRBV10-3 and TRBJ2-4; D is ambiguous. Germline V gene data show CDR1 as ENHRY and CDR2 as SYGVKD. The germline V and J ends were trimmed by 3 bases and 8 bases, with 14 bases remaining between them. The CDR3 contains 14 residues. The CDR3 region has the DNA TGTGCCATCAGTGACTGGCCAGATCAGGACATTCAGTACTTC. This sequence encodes CAISDWPDQDIQYF.

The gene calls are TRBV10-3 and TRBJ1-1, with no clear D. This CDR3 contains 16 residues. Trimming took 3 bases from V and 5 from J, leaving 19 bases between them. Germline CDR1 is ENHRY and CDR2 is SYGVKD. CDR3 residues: CAISDRGLGRNTEAFF. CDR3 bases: TGTGCCATCAGTGACCGTGGACTCGGAAGGAATACTGAAGCTTTCTTT.

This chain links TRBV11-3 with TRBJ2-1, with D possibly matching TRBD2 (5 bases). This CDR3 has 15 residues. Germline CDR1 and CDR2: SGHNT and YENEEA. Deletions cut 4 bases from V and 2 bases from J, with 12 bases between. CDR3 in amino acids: CASSSGVRTYNEQFF. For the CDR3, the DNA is TGTGCCAGCAGCTCCGGGGTCCGCACCTACAATGAGCAGTTCTTC.

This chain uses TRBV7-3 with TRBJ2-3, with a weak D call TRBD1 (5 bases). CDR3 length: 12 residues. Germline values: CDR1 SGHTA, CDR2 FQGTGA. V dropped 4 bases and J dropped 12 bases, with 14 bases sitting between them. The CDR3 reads CASSSRTTPQYF. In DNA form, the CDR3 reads TGTGCCAGCAGCTCGCGGACAACCCCCCAGTATTTT.

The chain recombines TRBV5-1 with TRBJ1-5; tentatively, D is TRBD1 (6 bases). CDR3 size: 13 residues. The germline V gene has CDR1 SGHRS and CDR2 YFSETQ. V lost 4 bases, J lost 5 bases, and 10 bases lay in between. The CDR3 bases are TGCGCCAGCAGCGGGGGCACCGATCAGCCCCAGCATTTT. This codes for CASSGGTDQPQHF.

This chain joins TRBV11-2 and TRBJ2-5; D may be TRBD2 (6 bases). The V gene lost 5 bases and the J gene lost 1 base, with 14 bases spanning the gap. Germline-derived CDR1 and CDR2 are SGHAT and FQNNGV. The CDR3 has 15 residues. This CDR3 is CASSPYGGVQETQYF. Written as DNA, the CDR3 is TGTGCCAGCAGCCCTTACGGAGGGGTCCAAGAGACCCAGTACTTC.

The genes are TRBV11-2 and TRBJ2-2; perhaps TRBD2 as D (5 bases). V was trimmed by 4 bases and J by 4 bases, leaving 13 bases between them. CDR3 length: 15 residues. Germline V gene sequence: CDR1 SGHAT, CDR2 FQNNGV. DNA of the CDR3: TGTGCCAGCAGCTCATCCCTAGCCTTCACCGGGGAGCTGTTTTTT. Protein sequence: CASSSSLAFTGELFF.

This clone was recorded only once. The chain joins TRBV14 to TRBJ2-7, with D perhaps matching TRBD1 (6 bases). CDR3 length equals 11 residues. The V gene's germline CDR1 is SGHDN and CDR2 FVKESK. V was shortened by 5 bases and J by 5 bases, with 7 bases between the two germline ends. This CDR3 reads CASSGGHEQYF. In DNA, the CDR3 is TGTGCCAGCAGCGGGGGCCACGAGCAGTACTTC.